This passage covers 20 T cell receptor beta chains from one sample sequenced in a study of cytomegalovirus exposure and HLA in healthy donors. Amplification used 60 Vbeta primers and 13 Jbeta primers. Profiling relied on immunoSEQ multiplex PCR, and the TCRdb table lists in-frame clones only, not all of them. The sample carries fewer than 110,000 clones, roughly 70% recorded once. The sample comprised PBMCs. The origin of the receptors is a woman aged 45-65 years in good health and CMV-seronegative.

To note about this clone: No conserved phenylalanine or tryptophan ends this CDR3, so it is likely a read error. This CDR3 reads CACSYRKNTEAFL. CDR3 nucleotide sequence: TGTGCCTGCTCATACAGGAAAAACACTGAAGCTTTCCTT. V is TRBV30 and J is TRBJ1-1; weak D call: TRBD1 (5 bases). The CDR3 has 13 residues. Trimming removed 6 bases at V and 2 bases at J, with 13 bases between. CDR1 is GTSNPN, CDR2 SVGIG, per germline (reference sequence).

The chain combines TRBV7-8 with TRBJ2-1; 8 positions agree with TRBD2. Germline V gene sequence: CDR1 SGHVS, CDR2 FQNEAQ. The CDR3 sequence is 15 residues long. V shed 5 bases and J 6 bases; nucleotides not matched to a gene: 9. The CDR3 DNA reads as TGTGCCAGCAGCCTAAGCGGGAGTAACTTCAATGAGCAGTTCTTC. Its translation: CASSLSGSNFNEQFF.

The rearrangement uses TRBV5-4 and TRBJ2-7, with D possibly being TRBD2 (5 bases). Trimming took 3 bases from V and 3 from J, leaving 19 bases between them. The CDR3 contains 16 residues. Germline lookup yields CDR1 SGHNT and CDR2 YYREEE (reference sequence). The CDR3 protein is CASSSANRGPNYEQYF. The CDR3 DNA sequence: TGTGCCAGCAGCTCCGCAAACAGAGGGCCGAACTACGAGCAGTACTTC.

The CDR3 reads CAITKNRGSTDTQYF. CDR3 DNA sequence: TGTGCCATCACCAAAAACAGGGGAAGCACAGATACGCAGTATTTT. The rearrangement uses TRBV10-3 and TRBJ2-3; TRBD1 agrees at 7 bases. Germline V gene sequence: CDR1 ENHRY, CDR2 SYGVKD. Trimming at V came to 7 bases and at J to 0 bases, leaving 7 bases not matched to a gene. The CDR3 extends over 15 amino acids.

The chain employs TRBV9 and TRBJ1-1; the D gene is possibly TRBD1 (6 bases). The V end was cut by 3 bases, the J end by 1 base, with 10 bases between. The CDR3 has 14 amino acids. Germline V lookup: CDR1 SGDLS, CDR2 YYNGEE. The CDR3 loop is CASSDGGWNTEAFF. The DNA of the CDR3 is TGTGCCAGCAGCGATGGGGGCTGGAACACTGAAGCTTTCTTT.

The chain joins TRBV18 to TRBJ1-3, with 7 bases lining up with TRBD1. The V gene's germline CDR1 is KGHSH and CDR2 LQKENI. The CDR3 totals 16 residues. V lost 4 bases to trimming and J lost 2 bases; unmatched junction nucleotides: 8. CDR3 sequence: CASSLDTGETGNTIYF. In nucleotides, the CDR3 is TGTGCCAGCTCACTCGACACAGGGGAGACTGGAAACACCATATATTTT.

In its sample, this clone was seen a few times. The rearrangement links TRBV28 to TRBJ2-1; D is unclear. The CDR3 is made up of 14 amino acids. Germline CDR1 MDHEN, CDR2 SYDVKM. V lost 6 bases, J lost 6 bases, and 15 bases lay in between. The CDR3 here is CASRSSQVANEQFF. CDR3 nucleotide sequence: TGTGCCAGCAGATCCTCACAAGTTGCCAATGAGCAGTTCTTC.

The V gene is TRBV29-1, the J gene TRBJ1-1; D is unresolved. This CDR3 region has 14 residues. V gave up 0 bases and J gave up 10 bases, with 18 bases separating them. Germline CDR1 and CDR2: SQVTM and ANQGSEA. DNA of the CDR3: TGCAGCGTTGAAGATCAGATAGGGTCAGGAGGAGCTTTCTTT. Its protein is CSVEDQIGSGGAFF.

The CDR3 nucleotides read TGTGCCAGCAGCCCCCGGGAGACCATATATTTT. Its protein is CASSPRETIYF. This rearrangement joins TRBV13 to TRBJ1-3; unclear D gene. CDR1 is PRHDT, CDR2 FYEKMQ, per germline (reference sequence). Trimming cost V 5 bases and J 10 bases, with 9 bases left between them. The CDR3 has 11 residues.

The V gene is TRBV10-3, the J gene TRBJ2-3, with TRBD2 as a possible D gene (6 bases). The CDR3 has 15 residues. Germline V gene lookup returns CDR1 ENHRY and CDR2 SYGVKD. V shed 3 bases and J shed 0 bases, with 10 bases lying between them. The CDR3 bases are TGTGCCATCAGTGAAGGGAGGCCTAGCACAGATACGCAGTATTTT. It codes for CAISEGRPSTDTQYF.

The gene calls are TRBV6-4 and TRBJ1-5, with D possibly being TRBD1 (5 bases). Germline CDR1 and CDR2: MRHNA and SNTAGT. The CDR3 extends over 17 amino acids. V lost 6 bases and J 0 bases, leaving 18 bases between the germline ends. This CDR3 reads CASRKRTGKYSNQPQHF. As DNA, the CDR3 is TGTGCCAGCAGGAAACGTACAGGAAAGTATAGCAATCAGCCCCAGCATTTT.

V usage is TRBV29-1 and J usage is TRBJ2-2, with 7 bases that match TRBD1. CDR1 is SQVTM and CDR2 is ANQGSEA in the germline V gene. Losses at the gene ends were 7 bases for V and 1 base for J; bases not matched to a gene: 12. CDR3 length equals 16 residues. The CDR3: CSDRGQSLRNTGELFF. The CDR3 DNA reads as TGCAGCGATAGGGGACAGTCACTAAGGAACACCGGGGAGCTGTTTTTT.

The rearrangement uses TRBV6-5 and TRBJ2-7; no reliable D call. V was trimmed by 6 bases and J by 0 bases, leaving 12 bases between them. This CDR3 comprises 14 residues. From germline, CDR1 is MNHEY and CDR2 SVGAGI. CDR3 residues: CASSPGWASYEQYF. Here the CDR3 DNA reads TGTGCCAGCAGCCCAGGTTGGGCCTCCTACGAGCAGTACTTC.

The V and J genes are TRBV19 and TRBJ2-7; 8 nucleotides line up with TRBD2. The CDR3 is 16 amino acids. The J segment lost 5 bases and the V segment lost 3 bases, leaving 12 bases of the junction unmatched. Germline V CDR1 and CDR2: LNHDA, SQIVND (reference sequence). This chain's CDR3 is CASSMTGAGVSNEQYF. The CDR3 DNA reads TGTGCCAGTAGTATGACCGGAGCGGGAGTAAGCAACGAGCAGTACTTC.

The chain is built from TRBV7-9 and TRBJ2-5; D is uncertain. The CDR3 is 15 residues long. The germline V gene encodes CDR1 SEHNR and CDR2 FQNEAQ (reference sequence). V lost 5 bases and J lost 0, with 13 bases in between. The CDR3 loop is CASSPRGGDQETQYF. As DNA, the CDR3 is TGTGCCAGCAGCCCGCGAGGTGGCGACCAAGAGACCCAGTACTTC.

The chain uses TRBV15 and TRBJ1-4; D remains unclear. The V end was cut by 0 bases, the J end by 14 bases, with 16 bases between. Germline V lookup: CDR1 LNHNV, CDR2 YYDKDF (reference sequence). The length of the CDR3 is 14 residues. The CDR3 sequence: CATSRDPDQSLLFF. CDR3 bases: TGTGCCACCAGCAGAGATCCTGATCAGTCTCTCCTGTTTTTT.

The chain is built from TRBV18 and TRBJ2-1; D is perhaps TRBD1 (5 bases). CDR3 length: 14 amino acids. The V end was cut by 6 bases, the J end by 5 bases, with 14 bases between. CDR1 and CDR2 (germline): KGHSH, LQKENI. The CDR3 here is CASSPGQANNEQFF. DNA of the CDR3: TGTGCCAGCTCCCCAGGACAAGCGAACAATGAGCAGTTCTTC.

This clone has a handful of counts. The genes are TRBV27 and TRBJ2-7, with TRBD1 as a possible D gene (5 bases). V lost 3 bases and J lost 5, with 14 bases in between. The CDR3 is 14 residues long. From germline, CDR1 is MNHEY and CDR2 SMNVEV (reference sequence). The CDR3 sequence is CASSFVRGINEQYF. DNA for the CDR3: TGTGCCAGCAGTTTCGTTAGGGGTATCAACGAGCAGTACTTC.

This clone was detected only a few times. The chain is built from TRBV9 and TRBJ2-5, with TRBD1 identical over 9 bases. This CDR3 comprises 17 residues. Germline trimming cut 4 bases from V and 5 bases from J; bases unmatched to any gene: 15. Germline V lookup: CDR1 SGDLS, CDR2 YYNGEE. CDR3 amino acids: CASSTRGGTGPGETQYF. The CDR3 nucleotides read TGTGCCAGCAGCACTAGGGGGGGGACAGGGCCGGGTGAGACCCAGTACTTC.

The J gene is TRBJ2-3, the V gene TRBV15; TRBD2 aligns across 10 bases. CDR3 size: 15 residues. V shed 1 base, J shed 6 bases, and the junction held 4 bases outside the gene matches. The V gene's germline CDR1 is LNHNV and CDR2 YYDKDF (reference sequence). The CDR3 loop reads CATSRGLAGADTQYF. CDR3 DNA: TGTGCCACCAGCAGAGGGCTAGCGGGAGCTGATACGCAGTATTTT.